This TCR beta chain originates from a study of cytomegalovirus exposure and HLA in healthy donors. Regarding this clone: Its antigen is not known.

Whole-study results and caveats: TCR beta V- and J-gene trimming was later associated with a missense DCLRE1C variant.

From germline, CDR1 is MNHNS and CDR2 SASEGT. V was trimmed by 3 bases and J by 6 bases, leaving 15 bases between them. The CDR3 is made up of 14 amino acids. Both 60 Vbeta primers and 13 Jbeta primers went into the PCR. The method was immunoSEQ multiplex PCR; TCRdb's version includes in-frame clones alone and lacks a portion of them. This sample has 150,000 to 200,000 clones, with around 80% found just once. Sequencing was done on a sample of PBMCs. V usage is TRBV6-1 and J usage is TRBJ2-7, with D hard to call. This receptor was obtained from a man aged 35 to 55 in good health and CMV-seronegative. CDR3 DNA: TGTGCCAGCAGTGATCGCTCAGGTTTGGGCGAGCAGTACTTC. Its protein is CASSDRSGLGEQYF.